The 28 T cell receptor beta chains below come from one sample, sequenced in a study of blood T cell repertoires in COVID-19 (TCRdb year 2020). Library creation used the immunoSEQ multiplex PCR assay. TCRdb retrieved this table from immuneACCESS and kept in-frame rearrangements only. Not all clones are present; in checked studies, unresolved V genes account for under half, and no reason is known for the remainder. The sample table shows 350,000 to 400,000 clones, and 88% are seen once. Together, the top ten hold less than 1.5% of the sample. Sequenced: PBMCs or T cells enriched from blood (not recorded which). Receptor source: a woman younger than 30 who had recovered from COVID-19.

As DNA, the CDR3 is TGCAGCGTTGGCGTCCCCGGGATCGATGAAAAACTGTTTTTT. This codes for CSVGVPGIDEKLFF. The genes are TRBV29-1 and TRBJ1-4, with unresolved D. CDR1 and CDR2 from the germline V gene are SQVTM and ANQGSEA. The CDR3 runs to 14 residues. Trimming removed 4 bases from V and 6 bases from J, with 15 bases in between.

The chain has TRBV6-5 and TRBJ2-3; no definite D call. V lost 0 bases and J 1 base, leaving 5 bases between the germline ends. CDR1 and CDR2 from the germline V gene are MNHEY and SVGAGI. The CDR3 length is 14 residues. CDR3 nucleotide sequence: TGTGCCAGCAGTTACTCGCGTGGCACAGATACGCAGTATTTT. Translation gives CASSYSRGTDTQYF.

The chain joins TRBV6-6 to TRBJ2-1; TRBD1 matches 9 bases. Looked up from germline, CDR1 is MNHNY and CDR2 is SVGAGI (reference sequence). Germline trimming cut 11 bases from V and 5 bases from J; bases unmatched to any gene: 7. The CDR3 covers 13 residues. The CDR3 nucleotides are TGTGCCGGGGGACAGGGTTTCCACAATGAGCAGTTCTTC. Translating gives CAGGQGFHNEQFF.

This chain joins TRBV7-9 and TRBJ2-3; 9 nucleotides agree with TRBD2. Germline V lookup: CDR1 SEHNR, CDR2 FQNEAQ (reference sequence). CDR3 length: 17 residues. Trimming at V came to 4 bases and at J to 4 bases, leaving 12 bases not matched to a gene. CDR3: CASSYRLAGGVSDTQYF. DNA of the CDR3: TGTGCCAGCAGCTACCGCCTGGCGGGGGGGGTGTCAGATACGCAGTATTTT.

The chain joins TRBV6-5 to TRBJ2-7; 9 bases align to TRBD1. The V segment lost 4 bases and the J segment 4 bases; nucleotides outside the gene matches: 8. The CDR3 covers 15 residues. Germline V gene sequence: CDR1 MNHEY, CDR2 SVGAGI. CDR3 DNA: TGTGCCAGCAGTTCCCCGGGACAGGGTGGGTACGAGCAGTACTTC. It encodes CASSSPGQGGYEQYF.

CDR3 protein: CASSLDLGQGLYEQYF. CDR3 bases: TGTGCCAGCAGCTTAGACCTGGGACAGGGACTCTACGAGCAGTACTTC. The chain has TRBV11-2 and TRBJ2-7; 9 bases agree with TRBD1. CDR1 and CDR2 from the germline V gene are SGHAT and FQNNGV. This CDR3 comprises 16 residues. V lost 0 bases and J lost 3; bases outside the gene matches: 6. Combining the CDR3 with reference TRBV11-2 and TRBJ2-7 gives the whole variable domain EAGVAQSPRYKIIEKRQSVAFWCNPISGHATLYWYQQILGQGPKLLIQFQNNGVVDDSQLPKDRFSAERLKGVDSTLKIQPAKLEDSAVYLCASSLDLGQGLYEQYFGPGTRLTVT.

The genes are TRBV10-2 and TRBJ1-1; 8 bases map to TRBD1. This CDR3 has 13 residues. Per germline, CDR1 WSHSY and CDR2 SAAADI. J was trimmed by 11 bases and V by 2 bases; bases with no gene match: 7. Here the CDR3 DNA reads TGCGCCAGCAGTGAGGAGAACAGGGGGAGGGCTTTCTTT. Its protein product is CASSEENRGRAFF.

CDR3 residues: CASSLGSGGNEQFF. CDR3 sequence (DNA): TGTGCCAGCAGCTTAGGATCAGGGGGGAATGAGCAGTTCTTC. This chain connects TRBV7-9 to TRBJ2-1, with D tentatively TRBD1 (7 bases). CDR3 size: 14 residues. The V gene's germline CDR1 is SEHNR and CDR2 FQNEAQ (reference sequence). V was trimmed by 1 base and J by 7 bases, leaving 11 bases between them.

The chain links TRBV29-1 to TRBJ1-5; 8 bases are shared with TRBD1. Germline V CDR1 and CDR2: SQVTM, ANQGSEA. Trimming took 4 bases from V and 0 from J; bases not matched to a gene: 11. The CDR3 is 17 amino acids. For the CDR3, the DNA is TGCAGCGTTGCAGCCGATGGGACAGGCGGTAGCAATCAGCCCCAGCATTTT. Translated, it gives CSVAADGTGGSNQPQHF.

The gene calls are TRBV5-1 and TRBJ2-1; TRBD2 matches at 8 bases. With 4 bases clipped from V and 5 bases from J, the junction kept 5 bases outside the gene matches. Germline V gene lookup returns CDR1 SGHRS and CDR2 YFSETQ. The CDR3 is 14 residues long. The CDR3 loop reads CASSTTSGNNEQFF. The CDR3 DNA follows: TGCGCCAGCAGCACTACTAGCGGAAACAATGAGCAGTTCTTC. The complete variable domain, with remaining parts taken from reference TRBV5-1 and TRBJ2-1, reads KAGVTQTPRYLIKTRGQQVTLSCSPISGHRSVSWYQQTPGQGLQFLFEYFSETQRNKGNFPGRFSGRQFSNSRSEMNVSTLELGDSALYLCASSTTSGNNEQFFGPGTRLTVL.

V gene TRBV28 combines with J gene TRBJ1-4; 12 bases are a match to TRBD1. This CDR3 has 14 amino acids. The ends lost 7 bases at V and 7 bases at J; junction bases unmatched: 4. Germline V lookup: CDR1 MDHEN, CDR2 SYDVKM. This CDR3 is CASNRDRGREKLFF. The CDR3 DNA reads TGTGCCAGCAATCGGGACAGGGGGCGTGAAAAACTGTTTTTT.

V gene TRBV27 combines with J gene TRBJ1-1; D is unresolved. The CDR3 is 13 residues long. Germline V gene data show CDR1 as MNHEY and CDR2 as SMNVEV (reference sequence). V was trimmed by 6 bases and J by 1 base, leaving 9 bases between them. CDR3 sequence (DNA): TGTGCCAGCAGGTACTATAGGAACACTGAAGCTTTCTTT. Translation gives CASRYYRNTEAFF.

The J gene is TRBJ1-2, the V gene TRBV5-6; no clear D. V lost 4 bases to trimming and J lost 3 bases, with 13 bases between them. CDR1 and CDR2 (germline): SGHDT, YYEEEE. The CDR3 has 14 residues. CDR3 protein: CASSRVPPDYGYTF. The CDR3, as DNA: TGTGCCAGCAGCCGGGTCCCACCCGACTATGGCTACACCTTC.

This rearrangement joins TRBV27 to TRBJ2-1; D might be TRBD1 (5 bases). V was cut by 2 bases and J by 0 bases, with 11 bases left in between. This CDR3 spans 16 amino acids. CDR1 is MNHEY and CDR2 is SMNVEV in the germline V gene (reference sequence). The CDR3 DNA sequence: TGTGCCAGCAGTTTAAATAGGGGAAACTCCTACAATGAGCAGTTCTTC. This translates into CASSLNRGNSYNEQFF.

This CDR3 is CASHELTYEQYF. CDR3 nucleotide sequence: TGTGCCAGTCACGAACTAACCTACGAGCAGTACTTC. The rearrangement uses TRBV2 and TRBJ2-7; no firm D call. V gave up 9 bases and J gave up 2 bases, with 11 bases separating them. Germline assignment: CDR1 SNHLY and CDR2 FYNNEI. This CDR3 spans 12 amino acids.

The rearrangement uses TRBV30 and TRBJ2-3; D not certain. Germline V gives CDR1 GTSNPN, CDR2 SVGIG (reference sequence). The CDR3 totals 15 residues. Trimming took 3 bases from V and 4 from J, leaving 17 bases between them. DNA of the CDR3: TGTGCCTGGAGAGTTAGAGGTCAAAGTCCAGATACGCAGTATTTT. Residues: CAWRVRGQSPDTQYF.

Here the CDR3 reads CASSQSGQGVTGGYTF. CDR3 DNA sequence: TGCGCCAGCAGCCAATCCGGACAGGGGGTTACTGGGGGCTACACCTTC. The gene calls are TRBV4-3 and TRBJ1-2; TRBD1 matches at 10 bases. V dropped 2 bases and J dropped 8; count of bases not matched to a gene: 11. Germline CDR1 and CDR2: LGHNA and YSLEER. CDR3 length: 16 residues.

V usage is TRBV30 and J usage is TRBJ1-1, with a tentative D call TRBD1 (5 bases). The CDR3 length is 13 residues. Germline V lookup: CDR1 GTSNPN, CDR2 SVGIG (reference sequence). V dropped 1 base and J dropped 6 bases, with 12 bases sitting between them. The CDR3 DNA reads as TGTGCCTGGAGTGGGGGAGGGACTGCTGAAGCTTTCTTT. Amino acid sequence: CAWSGGGTAEAFF.

The CDR3 reads CASSPKIPGSDTEAFF. CDR3 DNA sequence: TGTGCCAGCTCACCAAAAATCCCGGGAAGCGACACTGAAGCTTTCTTT. The V and J genes are TRBV18 and TRBJ1-1; D unclear. The V and J ends lost 2 bases and 3 bases respectively, with 16 bases between them. In germline, CDR1 is KGHSH, CDR2 LQKENI. This CDR3 has 16 amino acids.

This clone was picked up a small number of times. The rearrangement joins TRBV19 to TRBJ1-1, with D unclear. The ends were cut back, 1 base at V and 1 base at J, with 4 bases in the middle. This CDR3 is 13 amino acids long. Germline CDR1 LNHDA, CDR2 SQIVND (reference sequence). The CDR3 protein is CASSIGANTEAFF. CDR3 nucleotide sequence: TGTGCCAGTAGTATAGGGGCGAACACTGAAGCTTTCTTT.

This chain's CDR3 is CASSRNSGSSYNEQFF. In nucleotides, the CDR3 is TGTGCCAGCAGTCGAAACTCAGGAAGCTCCTACAATGAGCAGTTCTTC. The chain employs TRBV6-6 and TRBJ2-1; D is undetermined. Germline CDR1 is MNHNY and CDR2 is SVGAGI (reference sequence). The CDR3 consists of 16 residues. Trimming cost V 5 bases and J 0 bases, with 14 bases left between them.

This clone showed up just a few times. The chain couples TRBV30 to TRBJ2-2, with D unclear. The CDR3 runs to 13 residues. Looked up from germline, CDR1 is GTSNPN and CDR2 is SVGIG (reference sequence). V gave up 2 bases and J gave up 7 bases, with 11 bases separating them. The CDR3 here is CAWSWAENGELFF. CDR3 in DNA: TGTGCCTGGAGTTGGGCAGAGAACGGGGAGCTGTTTTTT.

As regards this clone: A much larger clone lies a single base off, so this may be a read error. The genes are TRBV6-5 and TRBJ2-7, with D possibly TRBD2 on 6 matching bases. CDR1 is MNHEY and CDR2 is SVGAGI in the germline V gene. Trimming cost V 6 bases and J 2 bases, with 11 bases left between them. The CDR3 loop spans 13 amino acids. The CDR3 nucleotides read TGTGCCAGCAGCCCCCCGGGGGCCTACGAGCAGTACTTC. Encoded protein: CASSPPGAYEQYF.

The rearrangement links TRBV5-5 to TRBJ2-5; 12 positions match TRBD1. The V and J ends lost 4 bases and 5 bases, in that order; junction bases with no gene match: 12. CDR1 SGHKS and CDR2 YYEKEE come from the germline V gene (reference sequence). This CDR3 comprises 17 residues. The CDR3 DNA is TGTGCCAGCAGCGTCCTACCCGGGACAGGGGGCGGGGAGACCCAGTACTTC. It is translated as CASSVLPGTGGGETQYF.

V gene TRBV19 combines with J gene TRBJ1-3; 7 bases fit TRBD1. CDR3 length: 15 amino acids. Germline V gene sequence: CDR1 LNHDA, CDR2 SQIVND (reference sequence). The V and J ends lost 6 bases and 0 bases, in that order; junction bases with no gene match: 5. The CDR3 loop is CASSDRALSGNTIYF. CDR3 coding DNA: TGTGCCAGTAGCGACAGGGCCCTCTCTGGAAACACCATATATTTT.

This chain links TRBV15 with TRBJ1-2; TRBD1 aligns across 8 bases. V trimming: 4 bases; J trimming: 1 base; junction bases outside the gene matches: 2. This CDR3 is 14 amino acids long. Germline-derived CDR1 and CDR2 are LNHNV and YYDKDF (reference sequence). In nucleotides, the CDR3 is TGTGCCACCAGCACAGACAGGGGTAACTATGGCTACACCTTC. The encoded protein is CATSTDRGNYGYTF. The full variable domain, in which reference TRBV15 and TRBJ1-2 provide the parts outside the CDR3, is DAMVIQNPRYQVTQFGKPVTLSCSQTLNHNVMYWYQQKSSQAPKLLFHYYDKDFNNEADTPDNFQSRRPNTSFCFLDIRSPGLGDTAMYLCATSTDRGNYGYTFGSGTRLTVV.

In DNA, the CDR3 is TGTGCCAGCAGCCTCAGTTATAGCAATCAGCCCCAGCATTTT. The encoded protein is CASSLSYSNQPQHF. The chain carries TRBV9 and TRBJ1-5; D not certain. V lost 4 bases and J lost 0, with 8 bases in between. Germline assignment: CDR1 SGDLS and CDR2 YYNGEE. The CDR3 sequence is 14 residues long.

This chain uses TRBV7-2 with TRBJ1-1; D perhaps matches TRBD1 (6 bases). The germline CDR1 and CDR2 sequences are SGHTA and FQGNSA. V dropped 1 base and J dropped 1 base, with 13 bases sitting between them. The CDR3 covers 16 residues. The CDR3 region is CASSLEGGRRNTEAFF. CDR3 bases: TGTGCCAGCAGCTTAGAGGGGGGGCGAAGGAACACTGAAGCTTTCTTT.